This is a list of T cell receptor beta chains from one sample in a study of cytomegalovirus exposure and HLA in healthy donors. Repertoires were generated with immunoSEQ multiplex PCR, while TCRdb's copy carries only in-frame clones and drops some. The sample lists more than 95,000 clones; approximately 80% were seen once. The sample taken for sequencing was PBMCs. The receptor source for this set is a young woman in good health and CMV-seronegative. Each CDR3 is given with its conserved first and last residue. Each record gives: J gene, D gene, V gene, clone size, CDR3 DNA, CDR3 protein. The D gene is left open where the match is weak. Clone sizes are given selectively: once, few, many, or a class where the clone is expanded.

j_gene: TRBJ1-1
d_gene: NA
v_gene: TRBV27
abundance: NA
CDR3nt: TGTGCCAGCAGGGTGACAGGTTATTCGAACACTGAAGCTTTCTTT
CDR3aa: CASRVTGYSNTEAFF

j_gene: TRBJ2-1
d_gene: TRBD2
v_gene: TRBV10-3
abundance: NA
CDR3nt: TGTGCCATCAGTGAGCTTCGTGCTAGCGGGAGAGGAAGCTCCTACAATGAGCAGTTCTTC
CDR3aa: CAISELRASGRGSSYNEQFF

j_gene: TRBJ2-5
d_gene: NA
v_gene: TRBV5-1
abundance: NA
CDR3nt: TGCGCCAGCAGCCTCTCCCAAGAGACCCAGTACTTC
CDR3aa: CASSLSQETQYF

j_gene: TRBJ1-1
d_gene: NA
v_gene: TRBV5-1
abundance: NA
CDR3nt: TGCGCCAGCAGCTTCAACAGGGCCGAAGCTTTCTTT
CDR3aa: CASSFNRAEAFF

j_gene: TRBJ1-1
d_gene: NA
v_gene: TRBV18
abundance: NA
CDR3nt: TGTGCCAGCTCACTACACTCGGCGGGAAACATGAACACTGAAGCTTTCTTT
CDR3aa: CASSLHSAGNMNTEAFF

j_gene: TRBJ2-1
d_gene: TRBD2
v_gene: TRBV5-1
abundance: NA
CDR3nt: TGCGCCAGCAGCCCAGGGACTAGCGAGGGTGAGCAGTTCTTC
CDR3aa: CASSPGTSEGEQFF

j_gene: TRBJ1-1
d_gene: TRBD1
v_gene: TRBV19
abundance: NA
CDR3nt: TGTGCCACCGGGACAGGGAACACTGAAGCTTTCTTT
CDR3aa: CATGTGNTEAFF

j_gene: TRBJ1-2
d_gene: NA
v_gene: TRBV4-1
abundance: NA
CDR3nt: TGCGCCAGCAGCCAGATACAGGGTAACTATGGCTACACCTTC
CDR3aa: CASSQIQGNYGYTF

j_gene: TRBJ2-1
d_gene: TRBD2
v_gene: TRBV4-2
abundance: NA
CDR3nt: TGTGCCAGCAGCCAAGAGTTAGCGGGACCCTACAATGAGCAGTTCTTC
CDR3aa: CASSQELAGPYNEQFF

j_gene: TRBJ2-7
d_gene: TRBD2
v_gene: TRBV4-1
abundance: NA
CDR3nt: TGCGCCAGCAGCCATCCGACGACTAGCGGGAATTACGAGCAGTACTTC
CDR3aa: CASSHPTTSGNYEQYF

j_gene: TRBJ2-2
d_gene: NA
v_gene: TRBV10-1
abundance: once
CDR3nt: TGCGCCAGCAGTGAGTCGCTTGGGACAACCGGGGAGCTGTTTTTT
CDR3aa: CASSESLGTTGELFF

j_gene: TRBJ2-5
d_gene: TRBD1
v_gene: TRBV29-1
abundance: NA
CDR3nt: TGCAGCGTTGACGGGACAGCGTCCCAAGAGATCGAGTACTTC
CDR3aa: CSVDGTASQEIEYF

j_gene: TRBJ2-7
d_gene: NA
v_gene: TRBV7-3
abundance: few
CDR3nt: TGTGCCAGCAGCACCGACGGGACTCGCCGCGGCGAGCAGTACTTC
CDR3aa: CASSTDGTRRGEQYF

j_gene: TRBJ2-6
d_gene: NA
v_gene: TRBV7-2
abundance: NA
CDR3nt: TGTGCCAGCAGCCAGGGGTGGGGGGCCAACGTCCTGACTTTC
CDR3aa: CASSQGWGANVLTF

j_gene: TRBJ1-3
d_gene: TRBD1
v_gene: TRBV9
abundance: NA
CDR3nt: TGTGCCAGCAGCGTAGTCGACAGGGCCCCAGGTGGAAACACCATATATTTT
CDR3aa: CASSVVDRAPGGNTIYF

j_gene: TRBJ2-1
d_gene: TRBD1
v_gene: TRBV4-1
abundance: few
CDR3nt: TGCGCCAGCAGCCAAGATCAGGTGACAGGGGGCTTAGGGGAGCAGTTCTTC
CDR3aa: CASSQDQVTGGLGEQFF

j_gene: TRBJ2-2
d_gene: NA
v_gene: TRBV10-3
abundance: NA
CDR3nt: TGTGCCATCAGTGCCGTGGCGTTGGGAGCCAACACCGGGGAGCTGTTTTTT
CDR3aa: CAISAVALGANTGELFF

j_gene: TRBJ2-5
d_gene: TRBD1
v_gene: TRBV19
abundance: NA
CDR3nt: TGTGCCAGTAGCCGAGGACAGGGACAAGAGACCCAGTACTTC
CDR3aa: CASSRGQGQETQYF

j_gene: TRBJ1-2
d_gene: TRBD1
v_gene: TRBV19
abundance: NA
CDR3nt: TGTGCCAGTCGGACAGGAGCGGTAGGTGGCTACACCTTC
CDR3aa: CASRTGAVGGYTF

j_gene: TRBJ2-4
d_gene: TRBD1
v_gene: TRBV6-5
abundance: NA
CDR3nt: TGTGCCAGCAGTCCCGCGGACAGGTTCAAAAACATTCAGTACTTC
CDR3aa: CASSPADRFKNIQYF

j_gene: TRBJ2-3
d_gene: TRBD1
v_gene: TRBV5-6
abundance: NA
CDR3nt: TGTGCCAGCAGTGGACAGGGGTTGTTTAGAACAGATACGCAGTATTTT
CDR3aa: CASSGQGLFRTDTQYF

j_gene: TRBJ2-3
d_gene: NA
v_gene: TRBV25-1
abundance: NA
CDR3nt: TGTGCCAGCAGTTCAACTAGGGATGACACAGATACGCAGTATTTT
CDR3aa: CASSSTRDDTDTQYF

j_gene: TRBJ2-3
d_gene: NA
v_gene: TRBV7-2
abundance: NA
CDR3nt: TGTGCCAGCAGCTACCCCGGGGGTACGCAGTATTTT
CDR3aa: CASSYPGGTQYF

j_gene: TRBJ2-7
d_gene: TRBD2
v_gene: TRBV28
abundance: NA
CDR3nt: TGTGCCAGCAGAGATTCGGCGGGAGCCGTCTACGAGCAGTACTTC
CDR3aa: CASRDSAGAVYEQYF

j_gene: TRBJ2-3
d_gene: TRBD2
v_gene: TRBV7-6
abundance: NA
CDR3nt: TGTGCCAGCAGCTCGAGGACTAGCGCGAGCACAGATACGCAGTATTTT
CDR3aa: CASSSRTSASTDTQYF

j_gene: TRBJ2-5
d_gene: TRBD2
v_gene: TRBV11-1
abundance: NA
CDR3nt: TGTGCCAGCACCCCCAGACTAGCGGAGCAAGAGACCCAGTACTTC
CDR3aa: CASTPRLAEQETQYF

j_gene: TRBJ2-5
d_gene: TRBD1
v_gene: TRBV28
abundance: NA
CDR3nt: TGTGCCAGCAGTTTGGGACAGCTCCAAGAGACCCAGTACTTC
CDR3aa: CASSLGQLQETQYF

j_gene: TRBJ1-2
d_gene: TRBD1
v_gene: TRBV27
abundance: NA
CDR3nt: TGTGCCAGCAGGACTGGACAGGGGCCGCGATATGGCTACACCTTC
CDR3aa: CASRTGQGPRYGYTF

j_gene: TRBJ2-7
d_gene: TRBD1
v_gene: TRBV7-3
abundance: NA
CDR3nt: TGTGCCAGCAGCTTTGGGACAGGCTACGAGCAGTACTTC
CDR3aa: CASSFGTGYEQYF

j_gene: TRBJ2-7
d_gene: NA
v_gene: TRBV5-4
abundance: NA
CDR3nt: TGTGCCAGCAGCTTCAGGGGATCCTACGAGCAGTACTTC
CDR3aa: CASSFRGSYEQYF

j_gene: TRBJ2-7
d_gene: TRBD1
v_gene: TRBV5-1
abundance: NA
CDR3nt: TGCGCCAGCAGCTTGTGGACAGGGGGCGAGCAGTACTTC
CDR3aa: CASSLWTGGEQYF

j_gene: TRBJ2-5
d_gene: NA
v_gene: TRBV4-1
abundance: NA
CDR3nt: TGCGCCAGCAGCCAAGATCCAGGACAGAGAGAGACCCAGTACTTC
CDR3aa: CASSQDPGQRETQYF

j_gene: TRBJ2-7
d_gene: TRBD2
v_gene: TRBV18
abundance: NA
CDR3nt: TGTGCCAGCTCATCGCGGGAGGGTCTCTACGAGCAGTACTTC
CDR3aa: CASSSREGLYEQYF

j_gene: TRBJ2-3
d_gene: TRBD2
v_gene: TRBV5-1
abundance: few
CDR3nt: TGCGCCAGCAGCTCCTTTGGGGGGGGAACCACAGATACGCAGTATTTT
CDR3aa: CASSSFGGGTTDTQYF

j_gene: TRBJ1-2
d_gene: NA
v_gene: TRBV7-9
abundance: NA
CDR3nt: TGTTCCAGCAGCTTAGAACGTGGAGGACTCCGTGGCTACACCTTC
CDR3aa: CSSSLERGGLRGYTF

j_gene: TRBJ2-7
d_gene: TRBD2
v_gene: TRBV28
abundance: NA
CDR3nt: TGTGCCAGCAGCACAAGCGGGGGGAACCCCTACGAGCAGTACTTC
CDR3aa: CASSTSGGNPYEQYF

j_gene: TRBJ1-4
d_gene: TRBD1
v_gene: TRBV4-2
abundance: NA
CDR3nt: TGTGCCAGCAGCCAAGACCAGGGGGCGCGGGTAAAACTGTTTTTT
CDR3aa: CASSQDQGARVKLFF

j_gene: TRBJ2-1
d_gene: TRBD1
v_gene: TRBV27
abundance: NA
CDR3nt: TGTGCCAGCAGTTTCGGGGCAGGGGGCATCGATGAGCAGTTCTTC
CDR3aa: CASSFGAGGIDEQFF

j_gene: TRBJ2-5
d_gene: TRBD2
v_gene: TRBV10-2
abundance: NA
CDR3nt: TGCGCCAGCAGTGAATACAGGGATCGAAGACTAGCGGGACAAGAGACCCAGTACTTC
CDR3aa: CASSEYRDRRLAGQETQYF

j_gene: TRBJ1-4
d_gene: NA
v_gene: TRBV7-2
abundance: NA
CDR3nt: TGTGCCAGCAGCTTATCGGTAACTAATGAAAAACTGTTTTTT
CDR3aa: CASSLSVTNEKLFF

j_gene: TRBJ1-1
d_gene: NA
v_gene: TRBV27
abundance: NA
CDR3nt: TGTGCCAGCAGGCGGTTCGATGAAGCTTTCTTT
CDR3aa: CASRRFDEAFF

j_gene: TRBJ2-7
d_gene: NA
v_gene: TRBV12-1
abundance: NA
CDR3nt: TGTGCCAGCAAGGGTTCGGGAAGCGCTCCCGAGCAGTACTTC
CDR3aa: CASKGSGSAPEQYF

j_gene: TRBJ1-2
d_gene: TRBD1
v_gene: TRBV7-2
abundance: NA
CDR3nt: TGTGCCAGCAGCCGAACGGGAGGGGGCGCCTATGGCTACACCTTC
CDR3aa: CASSRTGGGAYGYTF

j_gene: TRBJ1-6
d_gene: TRBD1
v_gene: TRBV5-1
abundance: NA
CDR3nt: TGCGCCAGCACCTGGGGGCAGGGGGCGTCACCCCTCCACTTT
CDR3aa: CASTWGQGASPLHF

j_gene: TRBJ2-7
d_gene: NA
v_gene: TRBV6-1
abundance: NA
CDR3nt: TGTGCCAGCAGTGGGCAGGCCTACGAGCAGTACTTC
CDR3aa: CASSGQAYEQYF

j_gene: TRBJ2-7
d_gene: TRBD2
v_gene: TRBV5-1
abundance: NA
CDR3nt: TGCGCCAGCAGCTTGGGAGCGGGAGTAAGCTACGAGCAGTACTTC
CDR3aa: CASSLGAGVSYEQYF

j_gene: TRBJ2-1
d_gene: NA
v_gene: TRBV10-3
abundance: NA
CDR3nt: TGTGCCATCAGTGCGAGGACTTTGTACAATGAGCAGTTCTTC
CDR3aa: CAISARTLYNEQFF

j_gene: TRBJ1-3
d_gene: TRBD1
v_gene: TRBV18
abundance: once
CDR3nt: TGTGCCAGCTCATCTAGACAGGGGACTACTGGAAACACCATATATTTT
CDR3aa: CASSSRQGTTGNTIYF

j_gene: TRBJ2-1
d_gene: NA
v_gene: TRBV2
abundance: NA
CDR3nt: TGTGCCAGGACCGGAGACAGCAATGAGCAGTTCTTC
CDR3aa: CARTGDSNEQFF

j_gene: TRBJ1-2
d_gene: NA
v_gene: TRBV19
abundance: NA
CDR3nt: TGTGCCAGTAGTAAGGGGTCCCATAACTATGGCTACACCTTC
CDR3aa: CASSKGSHNYGYTF

j_gene: TRBJ2-7
d_gene: NA
v_gene: TRBV13
abundance: NA
CDR3nt: TGTGCCAGCAGCTCCCGTACGGGTTACGAGCAGTACTTC
CDR3aa: CASSSRTGYEQYF

j_gene: TRBJ1-4
d_gene: NA
v_gene: TRBV6-1
abundance: NA
CDR3nt: TGTGCCAGCAGTGAAGCGCTTCGGGATTCTGCTGAAAAACTGTTTTTT
CDR3aa: CASSEALRDSAEKLFF

j_gene: TRBJ2-1
d_gene: NA
v_gene: TRBV7-9
abundance: few
CDR3nt: TGTGCCAGCAGCCCCCGGGACTCACCTCATGGTGAGCAGTTCTTC
CDR3aa: CASSPRDSPHGEQFF